Listed here are 21 T cell receptor beta chains from one sample, sequenced in a study of CD8+ T cells in alopecia areata. In each case, RNA was isolated and then reverse transcribed into cDNA as the sequencing template. The data were produced by immunoSEQ multiplex PCR, yet TCRdb's version contains in-frame clones alone and is incomplete. This sample yields about 150,000 clones, of which around 57% are seen a single time; less than 5% belongs to the top ten. Sequenced: CD4+ T cells sorted from blood. The receptor set was obtained from a human donor in good health.

The chain is built from TRBV6-1 and TRBJ2-1, with D perhaps assigned TRBD1 or TRBD2 (6 bases each). The CDR3 runs 15 residues. Trimming stripped 1 base from V and 7 bases from J, with 14 bases between. In germline, CDR1 is MNHNS, CDR2 SASEGT. CDR3 sequence: CASSEGGARSNEQFF. The CDR3 DNA follows: TGTGCCAGCAGTGAAGGGGGGGCTAGAAGTAATGAGCAGTTCTTC.

The genes are TRBV18 and TRBJ2-7; 13 positions agree with TRBD2. The CDR3 has 15 residues. Germline CDR1 and CDR2: KGHSH and LQKENI. With V trimmed by 3 bases and J by 2 bases, 1 base remained unmatched. This CDR3 is CASSPTSGRAYEQYF. CDR3 bases: TGTGCCAGCTCACCTACTAGCGGGAGGGCCTACGAGCAGTACTTC.

This clone has only one observation. The chain joins TRBV29-1 to TRBJ1-5; the D is unclear. Germline loops: CDR1 SQVTM, CDR2 ANQGSEA. The CDR3 has 13 residues. Trimming removed 4 bases at V and 3 bases at J, with 10 bases between. The CDR3 DNA follows: TGCAGCGTTGTGGGTCAGCCCAATCAGCCCCAGCATTTT. Translating it yields CSVVGQPNQPQHF.

This clone was detected only once. The V call is TRBV28, the J call TRBJ2-4; TRBD1 aligns across 11 bases. Unmatched junction bases numbered 7, after V lost 5 bases and J lost 4 bases. There are 16 residues in the CDR3. CDR1 is MDHEN and CDR2 is SYDVKM in the germline V gene. CDR3 sequence: CASSGTGTGGKNIQYF. CDR3 nucleotides: TGTGCCAGCAGTGGGACCGGGACAGGGGGAAAAAACATTCAGTACTTC.

This chain links TRBV29-1 with TRBJ1-4; 7 positions agree with TRBD1. Germline V CDR1 and CDR2: SQVTM, ANQGSEA. This CDR3 spans 12 amino acids. V lost 4 bases to trimming and J lost 6 bases; unmatched junction nucleotides: 2. CDR3 in amino acids: CSVVTGDEKLFF. As DNA, the CDR3 is TGCAGCGTTGTTACAGGGGATGAAAAACTGTTTTTT.

V gene TRBV4-1 combines with J gene TRBJ1-2; perhaps TRBD1 as D (5 bases). The CDR3 covers 14 residues. Trimming stripped 10 bases from V and 2 bases from J, with 17 bases between. Per germline, CDR1 MGHRA and CDR2 YSYEKL. The CDR3 spells CATRGVRGNYGYTF. CDR3 DNA sequence: TGCGCCACCAGAGGGGTGCGAGGGAACTATGGCTACACCTTC.

The V call is TRBV4-2, the J call TRBJ2-2; perhaps D is TRBD1 or TRBD2 (6 bases each). Per germline, CDR1 LGHNA and CDR2 YNFKEQ. The CDR3 sequence is 17 residues long. V lost 3 bases and J 4 bases, leaving 18 bases between the germline ends. CDR3 sequence: CASSQPRGGGGTGELFF. As DNA, the CDR3 is TGTGCCAGCAGCCAGCCCAGAGGGGGAGGCGGCACCGGGGAGCTGTTTTTT.

This rearrangement joins TRBV11-2 to TRBJ2-5, with D hard to call. The CDR3 is 13 residues long. Germline loops: CDR1 SGHAT, CDR2 FQNNGV. Trimming shortened V by 2 bases and J by 1 base, and 5 bases separated the two germline ends. The CDR3 loop is CASSLITQETQYF. CDR3 nucleotides: TGTGCCAGCAGCTTAATTACCCAAGAGACCCAGTACTTC.

V usage is TRBV20-1 and J usage is TRBJ2-2, with a weak D call TRBD1 (5 bases). The CDR3 runs to 11 residues. The V gene's germline CDR1 is DFQATT and CDR2 SNEGSKA (reference sequence). Deletions cut 6 bases from V and 7 bases from J, with 9 bases between. CDR3 nucleotide sequence: TGCAGTGCCAGACAGAACGGGGAGCTGTTTTTT. It specifies CSARQNGELFF.

The chain combines TRBV28 with TRBJ2-5, with a weak D call TRBD1 (6 bases). Germline CDR1 reads MDHEN; CDR2 reads SYDVKM. The V and J ends lost 7 bases and 1 base respectively, with 10 bases between them. This CDR3 comprises 13 residues. The CDR3 spells CASNRASQETQYF. Here the CDR3 DNA reads TGTGCCAGCAACAGGGCAAGCCAAGAGACCCAGTACTTC.

This clone was seen a few times. V is TRBV29-1 and J is TRBJ1-1; the D is unclear. Deletions cut 3 bases from V and 4 bases from J, with 18 bases between. This CDR3 is 15 amino acids long. CDR1 and CDR2 from the germline V gene are SQVTM and ANQGSEA. CDR3 amino acids: CSVEGGVGMGTEAFF. CDR3 sequence (DNA): TGCAGCGTTGAGGGTGGAGTGGGGATGGGCACTGAAGCTTTCTTT. The variable domain in full, with the rest retrieved from reference TRBV29-1 and TRBJ1-1, is SAVISQKPSRDICQRGTSLTIQCQVDSQVTMMFWYRQQPGQSLTLIATANQGSEATYESGFVIDKFPISRPNLTFSTLTVSNMSPEDSSIYLCSVEGGVGMGTEAFFGQGTRLTVV.

The CDR3 DNA reads as TGTGCCTGGAGTTTAAACGGAAACACCATATATTTT. Translated, it gives CAWSLNGNTIYF. This chain connects TRBV30 to TRBJ1-3, with D unresolved. The V gene lost 2 bases and the J gene lost 4 bases, with 6 bases spanning the gap. The CDR3 sequence is 12 residues long. Germline CDR1 reads GTSNPN; CDR2 reads SVGIG (reference sequence).

The chain recombines TRBV2 with TRBJ2-7; 9 bases are a match to TRBD1. This CDR3 region has 14 residues. V lost 3 bases and J lost 3; bases outside the gene matches: 3. Germline values: CDR1 SNHLY, CDR2 FYNNEI. CDR3 region: CASSEQGQGYEQYF. In DNA, the CDR3 is TGTGCCAGCAGTGAGCAGGGACAGGGCTACGAGCAGTACTTC.

As concerns this clone: Other nucleotide sequences from this sample produce the same CDR3. The chain links TRBV29-1 to TRBJ2-4; D is uncertain. The CDR3 covers 13 residues. The germline V and J ends were trimmed by 4 bases and 0 bases, with 7 bases remaining between them. CDR1 is SQVTM, CDR2 ANQGSEA, per germline. The CDR3 spells CSVGAVAKNIQYF. The CDR3, as DNA: TGCAGCGTTGGTGCGGTAGCCAAAAACATTCAGTACTTC.

This clone has only a few counts. V usage is TRBV29-1 and J usage is TRBJ2-5, with D maybe TRBD1 (6 bases). V was cut by 7 bases and J by 2 bases, with 17 bases left in between. The V gene's germline CDR1 is SQVTM and CDR2 ANQGSEA. This CDR3 contains 14 residues. CDR3 in DNA: TGCAGCGCCTCCTCCGGGACACTACAAGAGACCCAGTACTTC. Translated, it gives CSASSGTLQETQYF.

The chain has TRBV29-1 and TRBJ1-5, with D tentatively TRBD1 (5 bases). V lost 6 bases, J lost 5 bases, and 8 bases lay in between. Germline V gene lookup returns CDR1 SQVTM and CDR2 ANQGSEA. The CDR3 length is 11 residues. CDR3 in amino acids: CSVSGYQPQHF. CDR3 bases: TGCAGCGTGTCAGGGTATCAGCCCCAGCATTTT. Looking up the rest from reference TRBV29-1 and TRBJ1-5 gives the full variable domain: SAVISQKPSRDICQRGTSLTIQCQVDSQVTMMFWYRQQPGQSLTLIATANQGSEATYESGFVIDKFPISRPNLTFSTLTVSNMSPEDSSIYLCSVSGYQPQHFGDGTRLSIL.

The J gene is TRBJ1-5, the V gene TRBV7-9; the D is unclear. Per the germline V gene, CDR1 is SEHNR and CDR2 is FQNEAQ (reference sequence). The CDR3 length is 12 residues. Trimming cost V 5 bases and J 9 bases, with 11 bases left between them. In DNA form, the CDR3 reads TGTGCCAGCAGCCCCAGCCTGGGGCCCCAGCATTTT. It translates to CASSPSLGPQHF.

The chain couples TRBV5-6 to TRBJ2-2; TRBD2 might be the D (6 bases). Germline values: CDR1 SGHDT, CDR2 YYEEEE. The CDR3 consists of 15 residues. V was pared by 2 bases and J by 5 bases, with 13 bases between. The CDR3 nucleotides are TGTGCCAGCAGCTTACCGGGAGACTCAACCGGGGAGCTGTTTTTT. Protein: CASSLPGDSTGELFF.

The CDR3 DNA reads TGTGCCAGCAGCCAAGCCCTCGCGTCCGAGCAGTACTTC. Translated, it gives CASSQALASEQYF. The chain has TRBV4-2 and TRBJ2-7; no definite D call. Germline-derived CDR1 and CDR2 are LGHNA and YNFKEQ. V shed 1 base and J shed 6 bases, with 10 bases lying between them. CDR3 length equals 13 residues.

J is TRBJ2-5 and V is TRBV1; the D call of TRBD2 is as the table states it, not checked on the DNA. TRBV1 corresponds to a pseudogene. This CDR3 is 12 amino acids long. Here the CDR3 reads CTATSFQETQYF. The CDR3 DNA follows: TGCACCGCTACTAGCTTCCAAGAGACCCAGTACTTC.

The rearrangement links TRBV9 to TRBJ2-5; D is possibly TRBD2 (6 bases). Trimming removed 3 bases at V and 0 bases at J, with 6 bases between. This CDR3 has 13 residues. CDR1 and CDR2 from the germline V gene are SGDLS and YYNGEE. The CDR3: CASSGRDQETQYF. The CDR3 DNA reads as TGTGCCAGCAGCGGGAGGGACCAAGAGACCCAGTACTTC.